The clone carrying this T cell receptor (beta chain) showed up many times. Its antigen is not identified. These data originate in a study of neurological immune-mediated disorders. The study's findings and limits: The most TCR clonal expansion was seen in HTLV-1-associated myelopathy, and the least was seen in multiple sclerosis, which fell below healthy controls. For the multiple sclerosis repertoire cluster, an association with any clinical or MRI feature was absent.

TCRdb recomputed calls from the 5' RACE reads with MiXCR, one row per CDR3 protein. Of some 56,000 distinct CDR3 sequences listed, more than 3.5% are singletons. Trimming took off 1 base at V and 4 bases at J, with 8 bases between the two ends. CDR3 size: 14 residues. CDR1 is SGHAT, CDR2 FQDESV, per germline (reference sequence). The sample comprised PBMCs. V is TRBV11-1 and J is TRBJ2-1; possibly TRBD1 or TRBD2 for D (6 bases each). This TCR derives from a man between 60 and 75 years old with multiple sclerosis. In DNA form, the CDR3 reads TGTGCCAGCAGCTTAGAGGGGGGATACAATGAGCAGTTCTTC. The encoded protein is CASSLEGGYNEQFF. Full variable domain (outside the CDR3, taken from reference TRBV11-1 and TRBJ2-1): EAEVAQSPRYKITEKSQAVAFWCDPISGHATLYWYRQILGQGPELLVQFQDESVVDDSQLPKDRFSAERLKGVDSTLKIQPAELGDSAMYLCASSLEGGYNEQFFGPGTRLTVL.